The 8 T cell receptor beta chains below were found in one sample sequenced in a study of T cell clonality in common variable immunodeficiency. Profiling relied on immunoSEQ multiplex PCR, and the TCRdb table lists in-frame clones only, not all of them. This record lists some 64,000 clones, none seen once only, and the top ten clones contain approximately 1.5%. The specimen was peripheral blood mononuclear cells. The receptors come from a person aged 18 to 75 in good health.

CDR3 bases read: TGCGCCAGCAGCCCCGGACTAGCGGGAGGGTCCTCCTACGAG. Translating it yields CASSPGLAGGSSYE. The whole CDR3 sequence is CASSPGLAGGSSYEQYF. The J gene is TRBJ2-7, the V gene TRBV5-1; 15 bases are a match to TRBD2. With the read ending 3 residues before the CDR3 end, the germline J gene is used to fill in that end. The CDR3 sequence is 17 residues long. J was trimmed by 0 bases and V by 4 bases; bases with no gene match: 5. CDR1 is SGHRS and CDR2 is YFSETQ in the germline V gene. Supplemented by reference TRBV5-1 and TRBJ2-7, the full variable domain reads KAGVTQTPRYLIKTRGQQVTLSCSPISGHRSVSWYQQTPGQGLQFLFEYFSETQRNKGNFPGRFSGRQFSNSRSEMNVSTLELGDSALYLCASSPGLAGGSSYEQYFGPGTRLTVT.

This clone was seen many times. CDR3 bases read: TGCAGTGCTAGAGGTTTTGACCGGCAGGCGAACACCGGGGAG. It codes for CSARGFDRQANTGE. The whole CDR3 protein is CSARGFDRQANTGELFF. The V call is TRBV20-1, the J call TRBJ2-2; D is undetermined. The CDR3 is cut off 3 residues early in the read; its end comes from the germline J gene. Trimming took off 1 base at V and 0 bases at J, with 15 bases between the two ends. Germline CDR1 DFQATT, CDR2 SNEGSKA (reference sequence). This CDR3 spans 17 amino acids.

This clone was detected many times. The CDR3 goes on 3 residues after the read ends, and that part is filled in from the germline J gene. This rearrangement joins TRBV19 to TRBJ2-1, with 8 bases lining up with TRBD2. CDR1 and CDR2 (germline): LNHDA, SQIVND (reference sequence). The CDR3 extends over 14 amino acids. The V segment lost 2 bases and the J segment 8 bases; nucleotides outside the gene matches: 5. CDR3 sequence reads: CASSISGSFYEQFF. The part of the CDR3 DNA that was read is TGTGCCAGTAGTATAAGCGGGAGCTTCTATGAG. Looking up the rest from reference TRBV19 and TRBJ2-1 gives the full variable domain: DGGITQSPKYLFRKEGQNVTLSCEQNLNHDAMYWYRQDPGQGLRLIYYSQIVNDFQKGDIAEGYSVSREKKESFPLTVTSAQKNPTAFYLCASSISGSFYEQFFGPGTRLTVL.

This clone was seen many times. The read ends 3 residues before the CDR3 terminus; that terminus is restored from the germline J gene. This rearrangement joins TRBV7-6 to TRBJ1-1, with 7 bases fitting TRBD1. This CDR3 contains 15 residues. The V gene's germline CDR1 is SGHVS and CDR2 FNYEAQ. V shed 6 bases, J shed 5 bases, and the junction held 12 bases outside the gene matches. The CDR3 loop reads CASRASTGRLTEAFF. The sequenced part of the CDR3 DNA is TGTGCCAGCAGGGCATCGACAGGGAGGTTGACTGAA.

This clone was recorded at least ten times. The CDR3 end falls 3 residues outside the read, so it is completed with the germline J gene. The chain joins TRBV12-5 to TRBJ1-1; possibly TRBD1 for D (6 bases). CDR3 size: 13 residues. Germline lookup yields CDR1 LGHNT and CDR2 FRNRAP. CDR3 DNA, as far as it was read: TGTGCTAGTGGTTCACGGACAGACTTAAGG. This gives the protein CASGSRTDLR. The complete CDR3 sequence is CASGSRTDLRAFF. The full variable domain, rest sourced from reference TRBV12-5 and TRBJ1-1, is DARVTQTPRHKVTEMGQEVTMRCQPILGHNTVFWYRQTMMQGLELLAYFRNRAPLDDSGMPKDRFSAEMPDATLATLKIQPSEPRDSAVYFCASGSRTDLRAFFGQGTRLTVV.

The table lists this clone with many counts. Read coverage stops 3 residues before the CDR3 terminus; the germline J gene supplies the remainder. The chain combines TRBV6-1 with TRBJ2-1; 9 bases match TRBD2. Germline lookup yields CDR1 MNHNS and CDR2 SASEGT. The CDR3 contains 15 residues. V lost 4 bases and J lost 1; bases outside the gene matches: 2. The CDR3 protein is CASSVSGGSYNEQFF. CDR3 DNA, as far as it was read: TGTGCCAGCAGTGTTAGCGGGGGATCCTACAATGAG.

This clone was found many times. The CDR3 loop reads CASSPQRGLTYEQYF. The covered CDR3 bases are TGTGCCAGCAGCCCCCAGCGGGGCCTTACCTACGAG. This chain uses TRBV4-2 with TRBJ2-7; 7 positions match TRBD2. The read ends 3 residues before the CDR3 terminus; that terminus is restored from the germline J gene. Trimming took 4 bases from V and 2 from J; bases not matched to a gene: 8. Per the germline V gene, CDR1 is LGHNA and CDR2 is YNFKEQ. The CDR3 runs 15 residues.

The sample holds many counts of this clone. The DNA ends 3 residues before the CDR3 does, and the rest of the CDR3 is filled in from the germline J gene. The J gene is TRBJ2-7, the V gene TRBV18; TRBD1 is a possible D gene (5 bases). The V gene's germline CDR1 is KGHSH and CDR2 LQKENI. CDR3 length equals 11 residues. The V gene lost 5 bases and the J gene lost 6 bases, with 8 bases spanning the gap. The CDR3 bases that were read are TGTGCCAGCTCATCTACAGGCGAG. As protein: CASSSTGE. The CDR3 in its entirety is CASSSTGEQYF.